This T cell receptor (beta chain) was identified in a study of low-dose radiotherapy and immunotherapy resistance in tumors. Germline-derived CDR1 and CDR2 are DFQATT and SNEGSKA (reference sequence). V was trimmed by 0 bases and J by 1 base, leaving 15 bases between them. The CDR3 has 16 residues. Time point defined: after trial treatment. The treatment is: LDRT plus nivolumab, ipilimumab, low-dose cyclophosphamide and aspirin (RACIN trial). Ipilimumab, nivolumab, aspirin, low-dose cyclophosphamide and low-dose radiotherapy were administered to donors. Alpha- and beta-chain coverage of first-strand cDNA came from TRAV- and TRBV-specific primers. Using a constant-region primer together with a V-primer adapter, TCRs were subjected to around 20 PCR cycles of amplification. Using its own MiXCR run on the reads, TCRdb lists one record per CDR3 protein. Found here are just over 90,000 distinct CDR3 sequences, 20% to 25% of them singletons; the top ten hold 9.5% to 15%.

This clonotype was sampled from a female donor with ovarian cancer. V is TRBV20-1 and J is TRBJ1-1; D is unresolved. The source was PBMCs, collected after low-dose radiotherapy plus immunotherapy. The DNA for the CDR3 is TGCAGTGCTAGAGATGCTGTGGGCCACCAGAACACTGAAGCTTTCTTT. Its translation is CSARDAVGHQNTEAFF.